This T cell receptor (beta chain) comes out of a study of T-cell memory formation after mild COVID-19 (dated by TCRdb to about 2021). In terms of the full investigation: Most TCR sequence clusters were specific to one of the two donors. Longitudinal TCRalpha and TCRbeta repertoire sequencing tracked T-cell clones expanding and contracting after mild COVID-19 in a couple of donors. Two young, previously healthy adult volunteers, one female and one male, were included in the cohort. Broad study findings and their caveats: The study included only a couple of mild cases, and larger cohorts that include severe cases with pre-infection samples were judged to be necessary. Balanced CD4/CD8 phenotypes were observed for clones contracting from day 15 to 85, whereas a bias towards CD4+ was observed for a second wave of clones expanding from day 15 to 37. SARS-CoV-2 specificity of the second-wave clones peaking on day 37 was not confirmed. Some responding clones were found in pre-infection memory, which suggests that pre-existing cross-reactive memory T cells took part in the SARS-CoV-2 response. Contracting CD4+ clones were found mainly in CM and EM memory subsets, while CD8+ clones were enriched in EMRA.

The sample was run on an Illumina NovaSeq 6000. TCRalpha and TCRbeta cDNA libraries were constructed by 5'RACE with constant-segment primers, with sample barcodes and unique molecular identifiers being introduced. RNA was extracted from every sample with Trizol reagent. The libraries were amplified in two PCR steps, and the second step added a second sample barcode and Illumina TruSeq adapters. Sequencing of libraries was performed on an Illumina NovaSeq with 2 x 150 bp paired-end reads. Processing in the source paper ran as follows. With migec v1.2.7, reads were demultiplexed and then collapsed into UMI-guided consensus sequences. With mixcr v2.1.11, UMI consensuses were aligned to TRA and TRB V and J templates and assembled into clonotypes. A clonotype was counted as expanded or contracted only if both edgeR and NoisET called the change significant, with noise models trained on biological replicates. For edgeR calls, the cutoffs were a false discovery rate-adjusted p below 0.01 and a log2 fold-change threshold of 1. As an exploratory analysis of dynamics, max-normalized trajectories of the 1000 most abundant clonotypes were examined by PCA with hierarchical clustering. The CD4 or CD8 phenotype of responding clones was assigned using the separately sequenced CD4+ and CD8+ repertoires. TCRdb itself trimmed the public reads at Q25 with fastp, ran MiXCR and retained productive beta chains. Here each entry gathers all rows of one CDR3 protein and keeps the most common genes and DNA. In this record, the V and J calls reflect TCRdb's handling and not the investigators' own analysis. The sample table records 500,000 to 650,000 distinct CDR3 sequences; approximately 21% of these occur just once. Of the sample, roughly 8.3% falls within the top ten clones.

Here V drops 3 bases and J drops 6 bases, and the junction holds 8 bases not matched to any gene. For CDR1 and CDR2, the germline V gene lists SGDLS and YYNGEE. The CDR3 spans 15 residues, from the cysteine through the phenylalanine. Only CDR3 DNA is held: 45 bases, read in frame from base 1. Remarks on this clonotype: Its specific antigen is unknown. Base qualities are not provided; no much larger clone lies one nucleotide away.

PBMCs were isolated by Ficoll-Paque density gradient centrifugation. The sequence joins TRBV9 to TRBJ2-3; 9 central nucleotides agree with TRBD1. This sequence originates from an adult woman who had mild COVID-19 (a few samples of this study predate the infection). The sample titles of this study are shuffled in the database, so cell type and time point are left out; the donor was told from shared clones. Specimen: PBMCs or a T cell subset sorted from them (not recorded which). The sequenced DNA is TGTGCCAGCAGCGCCCGACAGGGGGGGATGGATACGCAGTATTTT. It is translated as CASSARQGGMDTQYF. The full variable domain, with segments outside the CDR3 supplied by the reference TRBV9 and TRBJ2-3 proteins, appears as DSGVTQTPKHLITATGQRVTLRCSPRSGDLSVYWYQQSLDQGLQFLIQYYNGEERAKGNILERFSAQQFPDLHSELNLSSLELGDSALYFCASSARQGGMDTQYFGPGTRLTVL.